This TCR beta chain is drawn from a study of PD-1 blockade in classical Hodgkin lymphoma. Study at large: Patients were administered nivolumab (3 mg/kg intravenously) every 2 weeks.

The time point was: cycle 4 day 1 (C4D1), after six to seven weeks of nivolumab. Brentuximab vedotin exposure varied, and every patient relapsed after autologous stem cell transplantation. Best responses were complete response, partial response or progressive disease. V trimming: 2 bases; J trimming: 5 bases; junction bases outside the gene matches: 7. The CDR3 is 14 amino acids. Germline V gene sequence: CDR1 SGHRS, CDR2 YFSETQ. There are a few counts of this clone. What it binds is not known. The repertoire was sequenced with immunoSEQ multiplex PCR; TCRdb's copy has only in-frame clones and lacks some. The table includes around 20,000 clones, around 70% detected once. Whole-study findings and limits: Baseline diversity in complete responders resembled that of newly diagnosed patients. Baseline TCR diversity was reportedly lower in newly diagnosed patients than in healthy donors. It was reported as lower still in relapsed/refractory patients.

The input for sequencing was peripheral blood mononuclear cells (PBMCs), taken before the fourth cycle of nivolumab. V is TRBV5-1 and J is TRBJ2-7, with 7 positions matching TRBD2. This receptor was taken from a human donor with classical Hodgkin lymphoma. The CDR3 here is CASSLPGGRDEQYF. The CDR3 DNA reads TGCGCCAGCAGCTTACCGGGAGGACGGGACGAGCAGTACTTC.